This record looks at one T cell receptor beta chain sequence and its context. Its antigen is not identified. The data stem from a study of cytomegalovirus exposure and HLA in healthy donors. V gave up 5 bases and J gave up 4 bases, with 15 bases separating them. Germline V gives CDR1 SEHNR, CDR2 FQNEAQ (reference sequence). This CDR3 has 15 amino acids. The PCR was carried out with 60 Vbeta primers and 13 Jbeta primers. The repertoire was sequenced with immunoSEQ multiplex PCR; TCRdb's copy has only in-frame clones and lacks some. The repertoire holds some 150,000 clones, with about two thirds as singletons. Study outcomes and limitations: Data from an earlier analysis indicated that most TCR beta V segments were productive either about 90% or about 30% of the time.

This sequence originates from a man in his forties or fifties in good health and CMV-seropositive. The chain recombines TRBV7-9 with TRBJ1-5; D unclear. The sample was PBMCs. CDR3 region: CASSPMEGGNQPQHF. The DNA of the CDR3 is TGTGCCAGCAGCCCCATGGAAGGAGGAAATCAGCCCCAGCATTTT.